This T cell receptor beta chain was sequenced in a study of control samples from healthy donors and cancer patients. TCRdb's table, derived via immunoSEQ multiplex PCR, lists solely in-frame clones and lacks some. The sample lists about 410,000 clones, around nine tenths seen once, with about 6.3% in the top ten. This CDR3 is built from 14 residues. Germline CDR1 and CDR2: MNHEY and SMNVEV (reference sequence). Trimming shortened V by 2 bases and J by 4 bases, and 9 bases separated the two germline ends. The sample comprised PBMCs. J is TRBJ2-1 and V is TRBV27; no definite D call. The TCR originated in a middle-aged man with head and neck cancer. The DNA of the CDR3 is TGTGCCAGCAGTTTAGATAGCAGATACAATGAGCAGTTCTTC. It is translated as CASSLDSRYNEQFF.